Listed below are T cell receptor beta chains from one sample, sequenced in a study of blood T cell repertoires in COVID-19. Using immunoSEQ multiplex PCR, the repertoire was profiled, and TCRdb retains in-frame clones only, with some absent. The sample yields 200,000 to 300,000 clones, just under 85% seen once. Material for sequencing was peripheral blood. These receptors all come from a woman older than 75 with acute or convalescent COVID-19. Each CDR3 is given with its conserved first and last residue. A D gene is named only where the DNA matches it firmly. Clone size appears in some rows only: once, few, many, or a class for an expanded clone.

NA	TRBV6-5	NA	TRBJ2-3	TGTGCCAGCAGTCGGGGGATTAGCACAGATACGCAGTATTTT	CASSRGISTDTQYF
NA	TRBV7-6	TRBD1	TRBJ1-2	TGTGCCAGCAGCCGGATTTGCTCCGGGACAGGGTACCGCTACACCTTC	CASSRICSGTGYRYTF
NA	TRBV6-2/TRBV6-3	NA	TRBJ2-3	TGTGCCAGCAGTTCACTAGCAGATACGCAGTATTTT	CASSSLADTQYF
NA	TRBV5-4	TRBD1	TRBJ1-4	TGTGCCAGCAGCTCGAGTAATGACAGGGCTAGGCCGGTTTTT	CASSSSNDRARPVF
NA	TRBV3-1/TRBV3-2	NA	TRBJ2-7	TGTGCCAGCAGCCAAGATAATCGCTACGAGCAGTACTTC	CASSQDNRYEQYF
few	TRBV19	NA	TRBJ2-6	TGTGCCAGTAGTGACTCGGAGCTCTGGGGCCAAGCCAACGTCCTGACTTTC	CASSDSELWGQANVLTF
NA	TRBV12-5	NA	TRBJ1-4	TGTGCTAGTGCCAGGACGGAGGGGCATGAAAAACTGTTTTTT	CASARTEGHEKLFF
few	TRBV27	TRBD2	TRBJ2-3	TGTGCCAGCAGTTTATTCGGGGTGTATAGCGGGGGGCCCAGCACAGATACGCAGTATTTT	CASSLFGVYSGGPSTDTQYF
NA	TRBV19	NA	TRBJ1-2	TGTGCCAGTAGTAGATCAGGGGATCACTATGGCTACACCTTC	CASSRSGDHYGYTF
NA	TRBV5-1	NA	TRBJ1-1	TGCGCCAGCAGCTTGGCCGACGGAGACACTGAAGCTTTCTTT	CASSLADGDTEAFF
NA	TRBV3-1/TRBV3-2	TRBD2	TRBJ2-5	TGTGCCAGCAGCCAAGAGAGTGGAGCGGGGGCGGGAGAGACCCAGTACTTC	CASSQESGAGAGETQYF